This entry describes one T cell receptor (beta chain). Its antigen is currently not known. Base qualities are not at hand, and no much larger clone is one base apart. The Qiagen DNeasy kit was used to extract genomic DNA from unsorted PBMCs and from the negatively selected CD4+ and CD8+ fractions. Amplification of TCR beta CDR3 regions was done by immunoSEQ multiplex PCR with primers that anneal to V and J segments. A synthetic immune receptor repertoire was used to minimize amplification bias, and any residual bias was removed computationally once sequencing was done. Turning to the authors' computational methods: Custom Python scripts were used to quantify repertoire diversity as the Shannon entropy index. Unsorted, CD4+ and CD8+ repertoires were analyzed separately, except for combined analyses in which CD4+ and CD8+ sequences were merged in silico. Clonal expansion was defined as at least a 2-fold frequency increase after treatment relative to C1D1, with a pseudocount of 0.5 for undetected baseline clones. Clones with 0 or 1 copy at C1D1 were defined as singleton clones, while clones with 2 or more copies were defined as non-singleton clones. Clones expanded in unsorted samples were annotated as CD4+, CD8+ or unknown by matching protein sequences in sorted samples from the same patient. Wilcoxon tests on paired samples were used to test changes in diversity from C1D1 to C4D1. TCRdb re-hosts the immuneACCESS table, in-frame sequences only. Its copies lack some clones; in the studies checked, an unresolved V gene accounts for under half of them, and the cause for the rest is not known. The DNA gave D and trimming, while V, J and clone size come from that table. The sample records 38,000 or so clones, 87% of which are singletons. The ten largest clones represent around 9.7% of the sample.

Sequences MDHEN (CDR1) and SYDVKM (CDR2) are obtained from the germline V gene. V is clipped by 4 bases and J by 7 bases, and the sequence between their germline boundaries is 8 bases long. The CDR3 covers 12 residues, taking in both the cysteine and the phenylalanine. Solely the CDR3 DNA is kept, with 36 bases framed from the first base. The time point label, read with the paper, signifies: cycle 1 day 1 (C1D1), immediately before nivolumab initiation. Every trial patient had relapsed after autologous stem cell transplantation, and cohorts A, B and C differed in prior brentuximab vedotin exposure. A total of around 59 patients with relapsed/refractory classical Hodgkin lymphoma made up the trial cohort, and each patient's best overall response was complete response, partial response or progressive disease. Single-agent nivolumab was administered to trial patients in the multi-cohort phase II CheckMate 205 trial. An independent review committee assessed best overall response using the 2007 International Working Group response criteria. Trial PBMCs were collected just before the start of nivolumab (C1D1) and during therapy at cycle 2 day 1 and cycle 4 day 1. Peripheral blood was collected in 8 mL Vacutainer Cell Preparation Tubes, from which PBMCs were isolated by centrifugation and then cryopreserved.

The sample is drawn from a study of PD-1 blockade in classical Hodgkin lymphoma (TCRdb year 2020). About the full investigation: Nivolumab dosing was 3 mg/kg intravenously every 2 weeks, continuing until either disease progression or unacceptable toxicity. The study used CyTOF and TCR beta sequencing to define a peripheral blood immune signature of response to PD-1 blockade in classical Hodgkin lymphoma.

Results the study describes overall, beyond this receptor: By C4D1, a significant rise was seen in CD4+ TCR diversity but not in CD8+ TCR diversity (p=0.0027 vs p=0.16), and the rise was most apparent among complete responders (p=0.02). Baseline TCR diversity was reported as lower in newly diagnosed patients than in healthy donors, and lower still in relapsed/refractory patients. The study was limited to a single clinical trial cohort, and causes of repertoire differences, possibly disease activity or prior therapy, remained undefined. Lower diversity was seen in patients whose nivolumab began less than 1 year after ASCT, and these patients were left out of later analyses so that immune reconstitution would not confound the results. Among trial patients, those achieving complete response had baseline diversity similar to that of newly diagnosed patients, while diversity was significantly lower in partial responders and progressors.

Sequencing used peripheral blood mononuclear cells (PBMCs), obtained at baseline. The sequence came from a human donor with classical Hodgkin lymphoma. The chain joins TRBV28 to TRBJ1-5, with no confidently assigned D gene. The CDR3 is CASSSVGQPQHF. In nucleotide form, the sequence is TGTGCCAGCAGTTCCGTGGGGCAGCCCCAGCATTTT.